This T cell receptor beta chain was recorded in a study of T cell responses to AZD1222 COVID-19 vaccine. The study's findings and limits: Most donors were white British, females outnumbered males, and clonal diversity was possibly underestimated. Dominant at 160-218 and 743-854, vaccine-associated CD4 TCRs also spanned spike. Seropositive status at baseline applied to only 6 or 7 AZD1222 recipients.

CDR1 LGHDT and CDR2 YNNKEL come from the germline V gene (reference sequence). This CDR3 has 13 amino acids. V was shortened by 7 bases and J by 0 bases, with 10 bases between the two germline ends. A remark on this clone: The antigen is not known.

The assay was immunoSEQ multiplex PCR, and TCRdb's table has in-frame clones only and misses some. The profile shows 150,000 to 200,000 clones, 92% of them singletons. This receptor was taken from an adult in good health. The rearrangement links TRBV3-1 (or the pseudogene TRBV3-2) to TRBJ2-7; D is possibly TRBD2 (6 bases). The sample in question was peripheral blood, obtained on day 0 of AZD1222 vaccination. The chain's CDR3 is CASNNGGSYEQYF. The CDR3 DNA reads TGTGCCAGCAACAACGGGGGCTCCTACGAGCAGTACTTC.